The 30 T cell receptor beta chains in this list originate from one sample, sequenced in a study of cytomegalovirus exposure and HLA in healthy donors. The PCR had 60 Vbeta and 13 Jbeta primers. The data were produced by immunoSEQ multiplex PCR, yet TCRdb's version contains in-frame clones alone and is incomplete. Here the sample spans about 91,000 clones, 60% to 65% being singletons. The sequenced sample was PBMCs. Receptors were obtained from a human donor in good health.

This CDR3 is CASSLNTYNEQFF. The CDR3 DNA sequence: TGTGCCAGCAGCTTAAACACCTACAATGAGCAGTTCTTC. This chain joins TRBV7-3 and TRBJ2-1; no reliable D call. The CDR3 runs 13 residues. V dropped 1 base and J dropped 2 bases, with 3 bases sitting between them. Germline V gene sequence: CDR1 SGHTA, CDR2 FQGTGA.

The V and J genes are TRBV28 and TRBJ1-1, with unresolved D. V lost 9 bases to trimming and J lost 4 bases, with 15 bases between them. Germline lookup yields CDR1 MDHEN and CDR2 SYDVKM. This CDR3 comprises 13 residues. CDR3 in amino acids: CASSPAPGTEAFF. In nucleotides, the CDR3 is TGTGCCAGTTCTCCGGCACCAGGCACTGAAGCTTTCTTT. The full variable domain, with the rest looked up from reference TRBV28 and TRBJ1-1, is DVKVTQSSRYLVKRTGEKVFLECVQDMDHENMFWYRQDPGLGLRLIYFSYDVKMKEKGDIPEGYSVSREKKERFSLILESASTNQTSMYLCASSPAPGTEAFFGQGTRLTVV.

Only a few counts were recorded for this clone. V is TRBV5-1 and J is TRBJ1-1; 7 bases agree with TRBD1. This CDR3 has 14 residues. V was clipped by 5 bases and J by 1 base; unmatched bases: 5. CDR1 SGHRS and CDR2 YFSETQ come from the germline V gene. The CDR3 loop is CASRQGSGNTEAFF. CDR3 nucleotides: TGCGCCAGCAGACAGGGGAGTGGGAACACTGAAGCTTTCTTT.

This chain links TRBV6-5 with TRBJ1-3, with D perhaps TRBD1 (5 bases). The V and J ends lost 6 bases and 0 bases respectively, with 12 bases between them. The CDR3 contains 15 residues. Per the germline V gene, CDR1 is MNHEY and CDR2 is SVGAGI. The CDR3 DNA reads as TGTGCCAGCAGGATGACAGCGAGCTCTGGAAACACCATATATTTT. This gives the protein CASRMTASSGNTIYF.

For the CDR3, the DNA is TGTGCCAGCAGCAAAGCGTATAGACTAGCGGGGCACTCCTACAATGAGCAGTTCTTC. Translated, it gives CASSKAYRLAGHSYNEQFF. The genes are TRBV21-1 and TRBJ2-1; the table's D call of TRBD2 was not tested on the DNA. TRBV21-1 is flagged as a pseudogene. The CDR3 runs 19 residues.

V and J are TRBV4-3 and TRBJ2-3; D possibly corresponds to TRBD2 (5 bases). CDR3 size: 16 residues. With 4 bases removed from V and 0 bases from J, the gap between germline ends came to 14 bases. In germline, CDR1 is LGHNA, CDR2 YSLEER. CDR3 coding DNA: TGCGCCAGCAGCCCCAGATCTGAGGGTAGCACAGATACGCAGTATTTT. It codes for CASSPRSEGSTDTQYF.

The V gene is TRBV7-9, the J gene TRBJ2-5; D is undetermined. The CDR3 runs 13 residues. The V gene's germline CDR1 is SEHNR and CDR2 FQNEAQ (reference sequence). The germline V and J ends were trimmed by 5 bases and 5 bases, with 12 bases remaining between them. CDR3: CASSPEIGETQYF. As DNA, the CDR3 is TGTGCCAGCAGCCCCGAGATCGGGGAGACCCAGTACTTC.

The V call is TRBV6-1, the J call TRBJ2-5, with D unclear. The germline CDR1 and CDR2 sequences are MNHNS and SASEGT. Trimming pared 7 bases from V and 5 bases from J, leaving 11 bases between. The CDR3 has 12 amino acids. As DNA, the CDR3 is TGTGCCAGCACGTATAGCAGTGAGACCCAGTACTTC. As protein: CASTYSSETQYF.

The chain is built from TRBV5-4 and TRBJ2-1; 13 bases agree with TRBD2. With V trimmed by 3 bases and J by 1 base, 7 bases remained unmatched. The CDR3 loop spans 18 amino acids. CDR1 and CDR2 from the germline V gene are SGHNT and YYREEE (reference sequence). This CDR3 is CASSSGGLAGASYNEQFF. The CDR3 nucleotides are TGTGCCAGCAGCTCCGGTGGACTAGCGGGGGCATCCTACAATGAGCAGTTCTTC.

The V and J genes are TRBV2 and TRBJ2-7; TRBD2 agrees at 9 bases. Germline V gene lookup returns CDR1 SNHLY and CDR2 FYNNEI. V trimming: 8 bases; J trimming: 2 bases; junction bases outside the gene matches: 13. This CDR3 is built from 16 residues. CDR3 region: CASGPSGQRGAYEQYF. The CDR3 nucleotides read TGTGCCAGCGGGCCCTCAGGACAGCGGGGGGCCTACGAGCAGTACTTC.

This clone occurred once. Within the sample, other DNA sequences also encode this same CDR3. The chain combines TRBV7-2 with TRBJ1-1, with 7 bases lining up with TRBD1. The germline V gene encodes CDR1 SGHTA and CDR2 FQGNSA. The CDR3 is 19 amino acids. The V segment lost 2 bases and the J segment 1 base; nucleotides outside the gene matches: 16. The CDR3 nucleotides read TGTGCCAGCAGCTTACGGGGAACCGGGACAGTTAGAGCGAACACTGAAGCTTTCTTT. It yields the protein CASSLRGTGTVRANTEAFF.

This clone was found once. This chain uses TRBV11-3 with TRBJ1-3; D is unclear. Trimming left V 0 bases short and J 1 base short, with 7 bases between. From germline, CDR1 is SGHNT and CDR2 YENEEA. The CDR3 consists of 15 residues. CDR3 region: CASSLEILSGNTIYF. The DNA of the CDR3 is TGTGCCAGCAGCTTAGAGATACTATCTGGAAACACCATATATTTT.

As concerns this clone: This specimen includes other DNA sequences encoding the same CDR3. This CDR3 reads CASSLARETQYF. The CDR3 nucleotides are TGTGCCAGCAGCTTAGCGCGGGAGACCCAGTACTTC. The chain recombines TRBV7-2 with TRBJ2-5; no clear D. The CDR3 covers 12 residues. The V end lost 0 bases, the J end lost 5 bases, and 4 bases lay between the germline ends. CDR1 is SGHTA and CDR2 is FQGNSA in the germline V gene.

V is TRBV7-3 and J is TRBJ2-3, with unresolved D. In germline, CDR1 is SGHTA, CDR2 FQGTGA. The CDR3 has 14 amino acids. With 4 bases removed from V and 6 bases from J, the gap between germline ends came to 14 bases. DNA of the CDR3: TGTGCCAGCAGCTCAATGCTGACTGCTGATACGCAGTATTTT. It codes for CASSSMLTADTQYF.

V usage is TRBV29-1 and J usage is TRBJ2-5; 8 nucleotides match TRBD2. V shed 6 bases, J shed 5 bases, and the junction held 8 bases outside the gene matches. This CDR3 spans 13 amino acids. The germline V gene encodes CDR1 SQVTM and CDR2 ANQGSEA. This chain's CDR3 is CSVVAGHIETQYF. The CDR3 DNA is TGCAGCGTAGTAGCGGGACATATCGAGACCCAGTACTTC.

The V call is TRBV7-9, the J call TRBJ1-5, with 9 bases identical to TRBD1. Germline V lookup: CDR1 SEHNR, CDR2 FQNEAQ (reference sequence). V shed 2 bases and J 7 bases; nucleotides not matched to a gene: 3. This CDR3 comprises 14 residues. This CDR3 is CASSLTGGGQPQHF. The CDR3 nucleotides are TGTGCCAGCAGCTTAACAGGGGGCGGGCAGCCCCAGCATTTT.

This chain joins TRBV5-5 and TRBJ1-4; 7 nucleotides line up with TRBD1. V trimming: 0 bases; J trimming: 3 bases; junction bases outside the gene matches: 5. CDR3 length equals 16 residues. The germline CDR1 and CDR2 sequences are SGHKS and YYEKEE (reference sequence). The DNA of the CDR3 is TGTGCCAGCAGCTTGGACAGGGGATCGTCTAATGAAAAACTGTTTTTT. Residues: CASSLDRGSSNEKLFF.

Worth noting for this clone: At one boundary the junction diverges from the germline segment, which might be a read error. The chain has TRBV20-1 and TRBJ2-3, with 7 bases identical to TRBD2. From germline, CDR1 is DFQATT and CDR2 SNEGSKA (reference sequence). This CDR3 comprises 11 residues. CDR3 region: CSARETSSQYF. As DNA, the CDR3 is TGCAGTGCTCGAGAGACTAGCTCGCAGTATTTT.

This clone was seen a few times. The rearrangement links TRBV6-1 to TRBJ1-1; D possibly corresponds to TRBD1 (5 bases). CDR1 is MNHNS and CDR2 is SASEGT in the germline V gene. This CDR3 spans 13 amino acids. V lost 7 bases, J lost 0 bases, and 9 bases lay in between. The CDR3 bases are TGTGCCAGCACAGGGCGGATGAACACTGAAGCTTTCTTT. Translated, it gives CASTGRMNTEAFF.

The chain carries TRBV4-1 and TRBJ1-2; D is uncertain. Trimming left V 6 bases short and J 8 bases short, with 22 bases between. This CDR3 is built from 15 residues. Germline V lookup: CDR1 MGHRA, CDR2 YSYEKL. In DNA, the CDR3 is TGCGCCAGCAGGATAAGTGTGGCGGAGATGAGAGGCTACACCTTC. Protein product: CASRISVAEMRGYTF.

The V and J genes are TRBV7-8 and TRBJ1-5; 8 positions match TRBD1. The CDR3 is 16 residues long. With 5 bases clipped from V and 0 bases from J, the junction kept 6 bases outside the gene matches. Per the germline V gene, CDR1 is SGHVS and CDR2 is FQNEAQ. CDR3 nucleotide sequence: TGTGCCAGCAGCCGAACGACAGGGGATAGCAATCAGCCCCAGCATTTT. As protein: CASSRTTGDSNQPQHF. Filled out from reference TRBV7-8 and TRBJ1-5, the complete variable domain reads GAGVSQSPRYKVAKRGQDVALRCDPISGHVSLFWYQQALGQGPEFLTYFQNEAQLDKSGLPSDRFFAERPEGSVSTLKIQRTQQEDSAVYLCASSRTTGDSNQPQHFGDGTRLSIL.

The genes are TRBV7-9 and TRBJ2-1; D may be TRBD1 (6 bases). V was trimmed by 5 bases and J by 0 bases, leaving 14 bases between them. In germline, CDR1 is SEHNR, CDR2 FQNEAQ (reference sequence). The CDR3 runs 16 residues. As DNA, the CDR3 is TGTGCCAGCAGCCCGATAACAGGGCGCTCCTACAATGAGCAGTTCTTC. Translation gives CASSPITGRSYNEQFF.

The V call is TRBV29-1, the J call TRBJ1-4, with TRBD1 as a possible D gene (6 bases). Germline assignment: CDR1 SQVTM and CDR2 ANQGSEA. This CDR3 region has 13 residues. V was shortened by 4 bases and J by 5 bases, with 11 bases between the two germline ends. The DNA for the CDR3 is TGCAGCGTTGTTTACAGGGAAAATGAAAAACTGTTTTTT. It translates to CSVVYRENEKLFF.

This clone came up a few times. Written as DNA, the CDR3 is TGCGCCAGCAGCCCTTCCGGGACAGGGTCTGGAAACACCATATATTTT. Translation gives CASSPSGTGSGNTIYF. The chain combines TRBV5-1 with TRBJ1-3; TRBD1 agrees at 9 bases. This CDR3 comprises 16 residues. Germline CDR1 and CDR2: SGHRS and YFSETQ. V was clipped by 4 bases and J by 1 base; unmatched bases: 6.

This chain connects TRBV6-1 to TRBJ2-2, with TRBD1 identical over 7 bases. CDR1 is MNHNS and CDR2 is SASEGT in the germline V gene. V dropped 3 bases and J dropped 7; count of bases not matched to a gene: 5. The CDR3 has 14 residues. The CDR3 here is CASSDRGLGGELFF. The CDR3 nucleotides read TGTGCCAGCAGTGACAGGGGGTTGGGCGGGGAGCTGTTTTTT.

The genes are TRBV5-4 and TRBJ2-7; D remains ambiguous. Between the trimmed V and J ends, which lost 3 bases and 6 bases, there was a span of 13 bases. The CDR3 sequence is 13 residues long. Germline V gene lookup returns CDR1 SGHNT and CDR2 YYREEE (reference sequence). CDR3 sequence: CASSSVDDFEQYF. The DNA for the CDR3 is TGTGCCAGCAGCTCGGTTGACGACTTCGAGCAGTACTTC.

This chain joins TRBV7-8 and TRBJ1-2; 9 bases match TRBD1. Looked up from germline, CDR1 is SGHVS and CDR2 is FQNEAQ. CDR3 length equals 14 residues. Trimming removed 3 bases from V and 8 bases from J; junction bases left unmatched: 7. The CDR3 nucleotides are TGTGCCAGCAGCTTTTTACAGGGGGCGGTCGGCTACACCTTC. Amino acids: CASSFLQGAVGYTF.

The V call is TRBV29-1, the J call TRBJ1-2, with D uncertain. Germline CDR1 reads SQVTM; CDR2 reads ANQGSEA. The V and J ends lost 6 bases and 1 base respectively, with 9 bases between them. The CDR3 spans 12 residues. CDR3 protein: CSVYPGNYGYTF. The CDR3 DNA reads TGCAGCGTCTACCCTGGTAACTATGGCTACACCTTC.

The V call is TRBV7-3, the J call TRBJ2-3; 9 nucleotides align to TRBD2. Germline values: CDR1 SGHTA, CDR2 FQGTGA. J gave up 4 bases and V 1 base, and 3 bases lay outside the gene matches. The CDR3 consists of 15 residues. CDR3 in DNA: TGTGCCAGCAGCTTAAATAGCGGGGGTTCAGATACGCAGTATTTT. Its protein product is CASSLNSGGSDTQYF.

The rearrangement joins TRBV2 to TRBJ1-6, with D uncertain. V lost 3 bases, J lost 7 bases, and 16 bases lay in between. CDR3 size: 16 residues. Germline V lookup: CDR1 SNHLY, CDR2 FYNNEI. CDR3 bases: TGTGCCAGCAGTGACTCTTCCGAGGCAAGGAATTCACCCCTCCACTTT. Residues: CASSDSSEARNSPLHF.